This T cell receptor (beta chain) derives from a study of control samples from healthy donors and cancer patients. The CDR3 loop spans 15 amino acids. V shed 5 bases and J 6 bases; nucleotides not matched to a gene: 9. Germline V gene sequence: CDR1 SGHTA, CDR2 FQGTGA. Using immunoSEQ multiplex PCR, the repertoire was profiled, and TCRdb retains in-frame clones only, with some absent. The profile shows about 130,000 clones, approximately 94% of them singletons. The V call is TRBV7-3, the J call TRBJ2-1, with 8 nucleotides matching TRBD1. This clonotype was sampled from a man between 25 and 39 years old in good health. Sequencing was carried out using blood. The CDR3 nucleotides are TGTGCCAGCAGCAGCCGACCGGACAGGGTCAATGAGCAGTTCTTC. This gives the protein CASSSRPDRVNEQFF.